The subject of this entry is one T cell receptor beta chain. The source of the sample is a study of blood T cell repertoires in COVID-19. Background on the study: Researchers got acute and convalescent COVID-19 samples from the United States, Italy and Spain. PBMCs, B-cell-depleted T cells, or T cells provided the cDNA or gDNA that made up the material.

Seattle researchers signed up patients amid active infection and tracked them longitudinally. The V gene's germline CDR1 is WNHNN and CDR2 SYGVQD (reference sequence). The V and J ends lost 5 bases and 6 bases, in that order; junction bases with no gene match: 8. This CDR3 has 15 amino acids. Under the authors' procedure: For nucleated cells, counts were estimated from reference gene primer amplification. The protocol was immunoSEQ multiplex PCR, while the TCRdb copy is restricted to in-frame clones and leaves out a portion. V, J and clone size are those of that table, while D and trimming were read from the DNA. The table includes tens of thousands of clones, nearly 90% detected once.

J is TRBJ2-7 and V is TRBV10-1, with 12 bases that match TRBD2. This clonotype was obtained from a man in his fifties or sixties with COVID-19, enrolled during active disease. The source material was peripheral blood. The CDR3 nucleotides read TGCGCCAGCAGTACTCTAGCGGGAGGGGATGGCGAGCAGTACTTC. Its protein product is CASSTLAGGDGEQYF.